The rows below give T cell receptor beta chains drawn from one sample of a study of CD8 T cells in ankylosing spondylitis. TCRdb fed the 5' RACE reads into MiXCR, producing one record per CDR3 protein. Of roughly 470,000 distinct CDR3 sequences in the sample, approximately 26% are singletons; the top ten hold about 0.9%. Sequencing was done on a sample of blood, either unsorted or a sorted T cell fraction (not recorded which). These receptors originate from a male donor with ankylosing spondylitis. Each CDR3 is given with its conserved first and last residue. Each record gives: CDR3 protein, CDR3 DNA, D gene, J gene, clone size, V gene. The D gene is left open where the match is weak. The size of a clone is reported for some rows only, either as once, few or many, or as a class for expanded clones.

CDR3: CSVARGTASEQYF; DNA: TGCAGCGTTGCGAGAGGGACAGCCTCCGAGCAGTACTTC; D: TRBD1; J: TRBJ2-7; size: NA; V: TRBV29-1
CDR3: CASSLGRGYTGELFF; DNA: TGTGCCAGCAGTTTAGGCAGGGGATACACCGGGGAGCTGTTTTTT; D: NA; J: TRBJ2-2; size: once; V: TRBV27
CDR3: CASSLSGSGTNEQFF; DNA: TGCGCCAGCAGCCTAAGCGGGAGCGGCACCAATGAGCAGTTCTTC; D: TRBD2; J: TRBJ2-1; size: few; V: TRBV10-1
CDR3: CSVLRDSNTEAFF; DNA: TGCAGCGTGCTCCGGGACAGCAACACTGAAGCTTTCTTT; D: TRBD1; J: TRBJ1-1; size: NA; V: TRBV29-1
CDR3: CASSTDGGGMAGELFF; DNA: TGTGCCAGCAGTACCGACGGGGGGGGAATGGCCGGGGAGCTGTTTTTT; D: TRBD2; J: TRBJ2-2; size: NA; V: TRBV12-3/TRBV12-4
CDR3: CASSLAPDSSGNTIYF; DNA: TGTGCCAGCAGCTTAGCACCTGACAGCTCTGGAAACACCATATATTTT; D: NA; J: TRBJ1-3; size: few; V: TRBV7-9
CDR3: CAISDTPPGLRTSGSYEQYF; DNA: TGTGCCATCAGTGATACACCGCCGGGACTAAGGACTAGCGGGAGCTACGAGCAGTACTTC; D: TRBD2; J: TRBJ2-7; size: NA; V: TRBV10-3
CDR3: CASSQTSGNEKLFF; DNA: TGTGCCAGCAGCCAAACTTCCGGAAATGAAAAACTGTTTTTT; D: NA; J: TRBJ1-4; size: NA; V: TRBV3-1
CDR3: CSVPGTGSYEQYF; DNA: TGCAGCGTTCCGGGGACAGGTTCCTACGAGCAGTACTTC; D: TRBD1; J: TRBJ2-7; size: many; V: TRBV29-1
CDR3: CSVVAGASGANVLTF; DNA: TGCAGCGTTGTCGCAGGAGCCTCTGGGGCCAACGTCCTGACTTTC; D: NA; J: TRBJ2-6; size: few; V: TRBV29-1
CDR3: CASSRGQSRTEAFF; DNA: TGTGCCAGCAGCCGGGGACAGTCGAGGACTGAAGCTTTCTTT; D: TRBD1; J: TRBJ1-1; size: NA; V: TRBV7-9
CDR3: CSGLAPFWNEQFF; DNA: TGCAGTGGACTAGCCCCTTTCTGGAATGAGCAGTTCTTC; D: TRBD2; J: TRBJ2-1; size: few; V: TRBV20-1
CDR3: CSALFRDRGNQPQHF; DNA: TGCAGTGCTCTTTTCCGGGACAGGGGTAATCAGCCCCAGCATTTT; D: TRBD1; J: TRBJ1-5; size: few; V: TRBV20-1
CDR3: CASSRAGGSYEQYF; DNA: TGTGCCAGTTCCCGGGCCGGGGGATCCTACGAGCAGTACTTC; D: NA; J: TRBJ2-7; size: few; V: TRBV7-6